The 14 T cell receptor beta chains reported below all come from one sample, sequenced in a study of T cells expressing NK-cell markers. TCRdb derives one entry per CDR3 protein from the 5' RACE reads, leaving out DNA. Its clone listing holds a few hundred thousand distinct CDR3 sequences. Sequenced: blood T cells: a sorted CD56 or NKG2C T cell subset, CD4+ or CD8+ T cells, or bulk PBMC T cells (not recorded which). These TCRs come from a young man in good health.

J is TRBJ2-1 and V is TRBV9; checking the TCRdb D call of TRBD2 is not possible without DNA. Germline V gene lookup returns CDR1 SGDLS and CDR2 YYNGEE. This CDR3 spans 15 amino acids. The CDR3 reads CASSLAGARASEQFF.

The V and J genes are TRBV20-1 and TRBJ1-2; the TRBD1 assignment by TCRdb is unverifiable without DNA. CDR3 length equals 13 residues. Per germline, CDR1 DFQATT and CDR2 SNEGSKA (reference sequence). CDR3 amino acids: CSARGVGTGGYTF.

The chain joins TRBV12-3 or TRBV12-4 to TRBJ2-1; TCRdb gives TRBD2 as the D gene, but with no DNA this cannot be confirmed. The CDR3 extends over 16 amino acids. The CDR3 loop is CASNPSGEGRRNEQFF.

The chain's CDR3 is CSVLVTSGRADEQFF. The V call is TRBV29-1, the J call TRBJ2-1; TCRdb calls TRBD2, which cannot be checked without DNA. CDR3 length: 15 amino acids. Germline CDR1 and CDR2: SQVTM and ANQGSEA.

The chain employs TRBV28 and TRBJ2-1; absent DNA, TCRdb's TRBD1 call cannot be checked. CDR3 length: 16 amino acids. Germline V gene data show CDR1 as MDHEN and CDR2 as SYDVKM. This CDR3 reads CASSSDQGLSYNEQFF.

V is TRBV20-1 and J is TRBJ1-1; TCRdb indicates TRBD1, and absent DNA this call remains unverified. The germline V gene has CDR1 DFQATT and CDR2 SNEGSKA (reference sequence). The CDR3 is 14 amino acids. CDR3 sequence: CSAWTGGAKTEAFF.

The chain combines TRBV7-2 with TRBJ2-2; TCRdb lists TRBD2, though no DNA is available to test this call. This CDR3 contains 16 residues. Germline lookup yields CDR1 SGHTA and CDR2 FQGNSA. CDR3: CATRKAGGMNTGELFF.

This sequence joins TRBV5-5 and TRBJ2-3. The V gene's germline CDR1 is SGHKS and CDR2 YYEKEE (reference sequence). The CDR3 sequence is 15 residues long. CDR3 protein: CASSLVFEATDTQYF.

The chain uses TRBV7-3 and TRBJ2-3; as DNA is missing, the TRBD2 call by TCRdb cannot be tested. Germline CDR1 and CDR2: SGHTA and FQGTGA. The CDR3 contains 18 residues. CDR3 protein: CASSSPPIAGIRTDTQYF.

V and J are TRBV3-1 and TRBJ2-5; checking the TCRdb D call of TRBD1 is not possible without DNA. The length of the CDR3 is 14 residues. Per the germline V gene, CDR1 is LGHDT and CDR2 is YNNKEL (reference sequence). CDR3 sequence: CASSPGRDSETQYF.

This sequence joins TRBV7-2 and TRBJ2-3. The CDR3 extends over 15 amino acids. Germline V gene lookup returns CDR1 SGHTA and CDR2 FQGNSA. CDR3 protein: CASMGGRRATDTQYF.

The genes are TRBV5-5 and TRBJ2-2; the TRBD1 assignment by TCRdb is unverifiable without DNA. The CDR3 extends over 15 amino acids. Germline CDR1 is SGHKS and CDR2 is YYEKEE (reference sequence). The CDR3 here is CASSFRDRLIGELFF.

V and J are TRBV18 and TRBJ2-5; absent DNA, TCRdb's TRBD2 call cannot be checked. This CDR3 has 15 amino acids. Germline V gene sequence: CDR1 KGHSH, CDR2 LQKENI. CDR3 loop: CASSKLAGTQETQYF.

The chain has TRBV25-1 and TRBJ2-5; with no DNA, the TCRdb D assignment of TRBD1 cannot be verified. Germline V gene data show CDR1 as MGHDK and CDR2 as SYGVNS. The CDR3 has 14 residues. CDR3 residues: CASSETGPRETQYF. Supplemented by reference TRBV25-1 and TRBJ2-5, the full variable domain reads EADIYQTPRYLVIGTGKKITLECSQTMGHDKMYWYQQDPGMELHLIHYSYGVNSTEKGDLSSESTVSRIRTEHFPLTLESARPSHTSQYLCASSETGPRETQYFGPGTRLLVL.